These T cell receptor beta chains were read from a single sample in a study of PD-L1 blockade in urothelial cancer. Produced via immunoSEQ multiplex PCR; TCRdb's table is partial and in-frame only. Of around 40,000 clones detected, roughly 85% appear once; the ten largest clones hold approximately 2.4%. The material was PBMCs, obtained around atezolizumab (anti-PD-L1) treatment. These receptors originate from a man between 65 and 79 years old with urothelial cancer. CDR3s include the opening cysteine and the closing phenylalanine or tryptophan. The order of the fields is D gene, J gene, V gene, clone size, CDR3 DNA, CDR3 protein. D genes are given only for firm matches. Rows may omit the clone size; those that give it use once, few, many or a size class.

NA	TRBJ1-2	TRBV30	NA	TGTGCCTGGAGTGGGCAGGCTGCTAACTATGGCTACACCTTC	CAWSGQAANYGYTF
NA	TRBJ1-2	TRBV6-5	NA	TGTGCCAGCAGCTTATCTCTTTTACGGAACTATGGCTACACCTTC	CASSLSLLRNYGYTF
NA	TRBJ2-1	TRBV29-1	NA	TGCAGCGTTGACAGGGGTGGGAATGAGCAGTTCTTC	CSVDRGGNEQFF
NA	TRBJ2-1	TRBV27	once	TGTGCCAGCAGTTTAATCGGCAGCGTTAATGAGCAGTTCTTC	CASSLIGSVNEQFF
TRBD1	TRBJ1-3	TRBV5-5	NA	TGTGCCAGCAGCTTCACAGGGGGCGCAGGAGGAAACACCATATATTTT	CASSFTGGAGGNTIYF
TRBD1	TRBJ2-7	TRBV5-1	once	TGCGCCAGCAGCTTGACAGGGGGCGTCGAAGACGAGCAGTACTTC	CASSLTGGVEDEQYF
TRBD2	TRBJ2-1	TRBV5-6	NA	TGTGCCAGCAGTCCCTTATGGGGGACTAGCGGGTTCTCCTACAATGAGCAGTTCTTC	CASSPLWGTSGFSYNEQFF
TRBD2	TRBJ2-3	TRBV9	NA	TGTGCCAGCAGAGCCCCGGGACTAGTTGGAGATACGCAGTATTTT	CASRAPGLVGDTQYF
NA	TRBJ2-3	TRBV30	NA	TGTGCCTGGAGACTAGGAGGCACAGATACGCAGTATTTT	CAWRLGGTDTQYF
NA	TRBJ1-4	TRBV27	NA	TGTGCCAGCAGTCCTATAGGGGCTGGGGAAAAACTGTTTTTT	CASSPIGAGEKLFF
TRBD2	TRBJ2-2	TRBV18	NA	TGTGCCAGCTCCCCCGGACTAGCGAGTAACACCGGGGAGCTGTTTTTT	CASSPGLASNTGELFF
NA	TRBJ2-5	TRBV5-4	NA	TGTGCCAGCAGCTTGGGGTCCGCGGAGACCCAGTACTTC	CASSLGSAETQYF
NA	TRBJ2-1	TRBV4-1	few	TGCGCCAGCAGCCAACAGGGGTGGACCTACAATGAGCAGTTCTTC	CASSQQGWTYNEQFF
NA	TRBJ1-4	TRBV7-2	NA	TGTGCCAGCAGCTTAGAGAGGGGACTGTTTAATGAAAAACTGTTTTTT	CASSLERGLFNEKLFF
NA	TRBJ2-1	TRBV30	NA	TGTGCCTGGAGTGTAGCTGGAGGCGAGCAGTTCTTC	CAWSVAGGEQFF
TRBD2	TRBJ2-3	TRBV19	NA	TGTGCCAGTAGTATGGGACTAGCGGAGTTGGATACGCAGTATTTT	CASSMGLAELDTQYF
TRBD2	TRBJ2-3	TRBV4-2	NA	TGTGCCAGCAGCCGCGGTAGCGGGAGGGGGGGGACCACAGATACGCAGTATTTT	CASSRGSGRGGTTDTQYF
TRBD2	TRBJ2-7	TRBV18	NA	TGTGCCAGCTCACCACCTCTAGCGGGAAGCACCTACGAGCAGTACTTC	CASSPPLAGSTYEQYF
NA	TRBJ2-1	TRBV5-6	NA	TGTGCCAGCAGCTTGTGGGGACTTCTAGAGCAGTTCTTC	CASSLWGLLEQFF
NA	TRBJ1-1	TRBV5-6	NA	TGTGCCAGCAGCTTGTGGCGGACTGAAGCTTTCTTT	CASSLWRTEAFF
TRBD1	TRBJ2-1	TRBV27	NA	TGTGCCAGCAGTCTTAGACAGGGCTACAATGAGCAGTTCTTC	CASSLRQGYNEQFF
NA	TRBJ1-3	TRBV11-2	NA	TGTGCCAGCAGCTTAACGGGGAGTCCCGGAAACACCATATATTTT	CASSLTGSPGNTIYF